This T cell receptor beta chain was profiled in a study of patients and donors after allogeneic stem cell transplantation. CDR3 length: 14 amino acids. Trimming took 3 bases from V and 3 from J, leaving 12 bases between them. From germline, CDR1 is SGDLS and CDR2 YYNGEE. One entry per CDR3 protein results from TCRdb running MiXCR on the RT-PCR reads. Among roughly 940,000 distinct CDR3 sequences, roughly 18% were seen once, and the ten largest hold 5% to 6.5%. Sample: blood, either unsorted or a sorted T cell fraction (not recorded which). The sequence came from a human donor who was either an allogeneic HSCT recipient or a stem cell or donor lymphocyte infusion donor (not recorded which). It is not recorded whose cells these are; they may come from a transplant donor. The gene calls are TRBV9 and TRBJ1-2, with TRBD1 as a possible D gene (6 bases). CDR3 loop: CASSGWRGDYGYTF. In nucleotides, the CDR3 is TGTGCCAGCAGCGGATGGAGGGGGGACTATGGCTACACCTTC. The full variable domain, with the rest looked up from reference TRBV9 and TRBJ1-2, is DSGVTQTPKHLITATGQRVTLRCSPRSGDLSVYWYQQSLDQGLQFLIQYYNGEERAKGNILERFSAQQFPDLHSELNLSSLELGDSALYFCASSGWRGDYGYTFGSGTRLTVV.